This T cell receptor (beta chain) came from a study of blood T cell repertoires in COVID-19. This clone was seen only once. The data were produced by immunoSEQ multiplex PCR, yet TCRdb's version contains in-frame clones alone and is incomplete. The table lists approximately 210,000 clones, more than 75% of them singletons. Germline V gene data show CDR1 as DFQATT and CDR2 as SNEGSKA (reference sequence). V was clipped by 6 bases and J by 2 bases; unmatched bases: 8. CDR3 length equals 15 residues. J is TRBJ2-2 and V is TRBV20-1; 8 bases agree with TRBD2. Sequenced: peripheral blood. The clonotype originates from a woman aged 40-49 years with acute or convalescent COVID-19. CDR3 residues: CSASGTRPNTGELFF. The CDR3 DNA reads as TGCAGTGCCAGTGGGACTAGGCCAAACACCGGGGAGCTGTTTTTT.